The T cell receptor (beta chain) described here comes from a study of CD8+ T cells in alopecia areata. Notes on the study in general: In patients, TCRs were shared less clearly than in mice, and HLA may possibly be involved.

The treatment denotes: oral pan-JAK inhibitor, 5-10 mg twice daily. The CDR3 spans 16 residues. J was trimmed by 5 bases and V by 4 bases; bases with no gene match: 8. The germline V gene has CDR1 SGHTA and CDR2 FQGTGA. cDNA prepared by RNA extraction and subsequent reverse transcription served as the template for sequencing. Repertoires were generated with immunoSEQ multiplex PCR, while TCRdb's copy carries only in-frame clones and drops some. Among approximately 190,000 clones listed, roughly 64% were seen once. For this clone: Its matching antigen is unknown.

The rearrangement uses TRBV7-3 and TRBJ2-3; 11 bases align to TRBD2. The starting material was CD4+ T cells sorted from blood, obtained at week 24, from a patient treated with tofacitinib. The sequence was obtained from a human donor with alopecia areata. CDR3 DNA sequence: TGTGCCAGCAGCTCTACCGGACTAGCGGGCCTAGATACGCAGTATTTT. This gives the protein CASSSTGLAGLDTQYF.